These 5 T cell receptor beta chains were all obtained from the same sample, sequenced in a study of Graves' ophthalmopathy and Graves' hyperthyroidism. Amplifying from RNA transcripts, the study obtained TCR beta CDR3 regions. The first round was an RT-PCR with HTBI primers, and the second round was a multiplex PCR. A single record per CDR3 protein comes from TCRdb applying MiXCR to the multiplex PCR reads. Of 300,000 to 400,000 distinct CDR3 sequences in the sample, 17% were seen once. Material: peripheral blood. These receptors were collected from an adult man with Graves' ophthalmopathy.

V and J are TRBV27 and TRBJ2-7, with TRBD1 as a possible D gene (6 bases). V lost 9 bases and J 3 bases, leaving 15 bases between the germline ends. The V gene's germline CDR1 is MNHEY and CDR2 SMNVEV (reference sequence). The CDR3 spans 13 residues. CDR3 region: CASNRAGSYEQYF. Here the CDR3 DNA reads TGTGCCAGTAACAGGGCAGGGAGCTACGAGCAGTACTTC.

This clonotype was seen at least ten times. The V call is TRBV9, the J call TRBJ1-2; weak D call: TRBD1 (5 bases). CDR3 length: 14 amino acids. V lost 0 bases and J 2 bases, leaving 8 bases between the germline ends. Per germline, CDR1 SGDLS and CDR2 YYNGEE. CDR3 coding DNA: TGTGCCAGCAGCGTAGGGCCAGGGAACTATGGCTACACCTTC. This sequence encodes CASSVGPGNYGYTF.

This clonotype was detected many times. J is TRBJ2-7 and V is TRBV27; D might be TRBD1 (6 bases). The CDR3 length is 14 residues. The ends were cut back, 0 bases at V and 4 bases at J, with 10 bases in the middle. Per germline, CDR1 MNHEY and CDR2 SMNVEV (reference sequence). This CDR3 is CASSLSHRAYEQYF. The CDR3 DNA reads TGTGCCAGCAGTTTATCCCACAGGGCTTACGAGCAGTACTTC.

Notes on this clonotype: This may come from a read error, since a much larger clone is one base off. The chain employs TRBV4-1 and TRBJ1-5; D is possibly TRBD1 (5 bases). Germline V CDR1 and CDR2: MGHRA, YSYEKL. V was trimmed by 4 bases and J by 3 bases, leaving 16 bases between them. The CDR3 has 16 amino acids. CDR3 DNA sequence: TGCGCCAGCAGCCCGATCGCGGGGGGGTACAATCAGCCCCAGCATTTT. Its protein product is CASSPIAGGYNQPQHF.

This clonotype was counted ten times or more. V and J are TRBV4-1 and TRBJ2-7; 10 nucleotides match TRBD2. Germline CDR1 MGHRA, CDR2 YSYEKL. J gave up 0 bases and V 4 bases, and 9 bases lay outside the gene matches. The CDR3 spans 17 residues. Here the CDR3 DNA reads TGCGCCAGCAGCCCAAAGGGGGCTAGCGGGAGCTCCTACGAGCAGTACTTC. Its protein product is CASSPKGASGSSYEQYF.